This record concerns one T cell receptor (beta chain) sequence. This clonotype was recorded many times. This receptor's antigen is unknown. Base qualities are not provided; no much larger clone lies one nucleotide away. TCR beta CDR3 regions were amplified from RNA transcripts for repertoire sequencing. HTBI primers and the Qiagen OneStep RT-PCR kit were used in a first-round RT-PCR, which was followed by a second-round multiplex PCR, size selection and purification. The libraries underwent paired-end sequencing with 100 bp reads on an Illumina HiSeq2000. In the paper's pipeline: SOAPnuke was used for read processing, and reads with adapters, uncalled bases, a mean Phred below 15, or no exact constant-primer or identifier match were discarded. High-quality paired reads were merged with COPE v1.2.5. Each unique nucleotide sequence was treated as a clonotype, and MiTCR v1.1 was used to align the clonotypes to the IMGT TRB V, D and J references. The analysis was limited to V-J combinations with a frequency above 0.0001, which together covered more than 98% of repertoires. For each V-J combination, a TCR clonal expansion and chaos score was defined as F50 clonal expansion divided by the chaos observed in the TCRdist matrix. Welch's t-statistics and random forest were used to narrow the features down to about a dozen V-J combinations, which were then fed into a naive Bayes classifier. The Morisita-Horn index was used to measure how similar the thyroid and blood repertoires were. TCRdb took the public reads, trimmed them with fastp at Q25, ran MiXCR for clone calling and kept in-frame beta chains. Duplicate CDR3 protein sequences are folded into a single record with the most common DNA and genes. In this record, the V and J calls reflect TCRdb's handling and not the investigators' own analysis. This sample holds 40,000 to 50,000 distinct CDR3 sequences; approximately 52% were observed only once. In total, the top ten clones hold less than 20% of the sample.

This record comes from a study of Graves' ophthalmopathy and Graves' hyperthyroidism (dated by TCRdb to the late 2010s). For context, the study as a whole: Peripheral blood samples were taken at the time of initial diagnosis, before any treatment was given. To explore V-J signatures distinguishing ophthalmopathy from hyperthyroidism, a discovery set of 100 patients (43 ophthalmopathy, some 55 stable hyperthyroidism) was enrolled. An independent validation cohort comprised 18 hyperthyroidism patients and 15 to 17 patients who later progressed from hyperthyroidism to ophthalmopathy. To tell Graves' ophthalmopathy apart from Graves' hyperthyroidism, and to predict which patients would progress to ophthalmopathy, the study relied on TCR beta repertoire signatures. Following sampling, methimazole starting at 30 mg daily was administered to hyperthyroidism patients, and high-dose intravenous methylprednisolone was administered to ophthalmopathy patients. In over 5 hyperthyroidism patients, the T-cell repertoire of thyroid tissue was compared with the T-cell repertoire of blood. In total, 135 blood samples were TCR-sequenced: fewer than 50 ophthalmopathy, approximately 75 hyperthyroidism and some 17 hyperthyroidism-to-ophthalmopathy patients. Study-wide conclusions, independent of this receptor: In cross-validation, the 13-signature model distinguished ophthalmopathy from stable hyperthyroidism with 87.88% sensitivity and about 81% specificity, while in the test set the corresponding values were roughly 80% and 75%. No statistical method was used to set the sample size in advance, and the investigators knew which group each participant was assigned to. Most expanded thyroid clonotypes with a frequency above 0.001 also appeared in blood, which suggests that blood repertoires may reflect the immune response in the thyroid. In validation, the model predicted ophthalmopathy progression with 70.59% sensitivity and 72% to 80% specificity; about a dozen predicted patients were CT-confirmed with GO in a median of 6.5 months.

Ophthalmopathy patients had moderately to severely active disease, Clinical Activity Score of at least 3, NOSPECS grade of at least 4, and disease duration under 3 months. Patients with other autoimmune diseases, uncontrolled infections, pregnancy or lactation were excluded. Diagnosis was based on clinical symptoms, serum thyroxine, TRAb, thyroid ultrasound and orbital computed tomography. Using Ficoll-Paque density gradient centrifugation, PBMCs were isolated from about 9.2 ml of fresh peripheral blood. Total RNA was extracted using Trizol reagent, and RNA quality was checked on an Agilent 2100 Bioanalyzer. The CDR3 covers 15 residues, taking in both the cysteine and the phenylalanine. Only CDR3 DNA remains: 45 bases, in frame from the first base. The junction carries 12 bases between V and J, which are trimmed by 0 bases and 4 bases respectively. CDR1 and CDR2, per the germline V gene (reference sequence), are LNHNV and YYDKDF.

This TCR derives from an adult man with Graves' ophthalmopathy. In this chain, TRBV15 is recombined with TRBJ2-5; the D gene cannot be resolved beyond TRBD1 or TRBD2, each matching 6 bases. The source material was peripheral blood. The CDR3 reads CATSRDVGGGETQYF. The nucleotides are TGTGCCACCAGCAGAGATGTGGGGGGCGGAGAGACCCAGTACTTC. The CDR3, completed at both ends by the reference TRBV15 and TRBJ2-5 genes, gives the full variable domain DAMVIQNPRYQVTQFGKPVTLSCSQTLNHNVMYWYQQKSSQAPKLLFHYYDKDFNNEADTPDNFQSRRPNTSFCFLDIRSPGLGDTAMYLCATSRDVGGGETQYFGPGTRLLVL.